Each of the 31 T cell receptor beta chains below was sequenced from the same sample in a study of cytomegalovirus exposure and HLA in healthy donors. The PCR had 60 Vbeta and 13 Jbeta primers. Sequencing was performed with immunoSEQ multiplex PCR; in TCRdb, only in-frame clones are kept and a portion is missing. This sample contains about 170,000 clones. Sequenced input: PBMCs. All receptors derive from a woman between 18 and 29 years old in good health and CMV-seropositive.

V is TRBV9 and J is TRBJ2-6; possibly TRBD2 for D (6 bases). The germline V gene encodes CDR1 SGDLS and CDR2 YYNGEE. Trimming removed 5 bases from V and 3 bases from J, with 27 bases in between. The CDR3 runs 20 residues. CDR3 bases: TGTGCCAGCAGAGATTGGGGAGGAGGGCCTAGCTCAATTGGGGCCAACGTCCTGACTTTC. Translation gives CASRDWGGGPSSIGANVLTF.

This chain joins TRBV9 and TRBJ2-2; perhaps TRBD1 as D (5 bases). The CDR3 is 15 amino acids. Germline V lookup: CDR1 SGDLS, CDR2 YYNGEE. V was clipped by 2 bases and J by 6 bases, with 14 bases between them. The CDR3, as DNA: TGTGCCAGCAGCGTCGACCCCAGGGTTGCCGGGGAGCTGTTTTTT. Residues: CASSVDPRVAGELFF.

The rearrangement uses TRBV11-3 and TRBJ1-3; tentative D call: TRBD1 (6 bases). The CDR3 consists of 16 residues. V was clipped by 3 bases and J by 4 bases, with 16 bases between them. Germline V gene sequence: CDR1 SGHNT, CDR2 YENEEA. The chain's CDR3 is CASSFQKGGRGNTIYF. The CDR3 region has the DNA TGTGCCAGCAGCTTTCAGAAAGGGGGTAGAGGAAACACCATATATTTT.

The genes are TRBV29-1 and TRBJ1-1; unclear D gene. This CDR3 has 13 residues. V was cut by 6 bases and J by 3 bases, with 14 bases left in between. Germline CDR1 and CDR2: SQVTM and ANQGSEA. The CDR3 reads CSVRELGDTEAFF. Here the CDR3 DNA reads TGCAGCGTCCGGGAATTAGGTGACACTGAAGCTTTCTTT. The variable domain in full, completed from reference TRBV29-1 and TRBJ1-1, reads SAVISQKPSRDICQRGTSLTIQCQVDSQVTMMFWYRQQPGQSLTLIATANQGSEATYESGFVIDKFPISRPNLTFSTLTVSNMSPEDSSIYLCSVRELGDTEAFFGQGTRLTVV.

The chain couples TRBV2 to TRBJ2-3, with TRBD2 matching over 15 bases. The CDR3 loop spans 15 amino acids. Germline V gene sequence: CDR1 SNHLY, CDR2 FYNNEI. The trim removed 6 bases at V and 7 bases at J, leaving 5 bases unmatched. The CDR3 coding sequence is TGTGCCAGCAGAGCCGGGACTAGCGGGAGGAATACGCAGTATTTT. Translating it yields CASRAGTSGRNTQYF.

The CDR3, as DNA: TGTGCCAGCCTTTCACTGCCTTCTCTCGGGACAGGGTATCTCGAGCAGTACTTC. As protein: CASLSLPSLGTGYLEQYF. V gene TRBV18 combines with J gene TRBJ2-7, with TRBD1 matching over 9 bases. Germline V CDR1 and CDR2: KGHSH, LQKENI. The CDR3 covers 18 residues. With 8 bases clipped from V and 6 bases from J, the junction kept 23 bases outside the gene matches.

The rearrangement joins TRBV2 to TRBJ2-2; the match to TRBD1 covers 8 bases. Germline V gives CDR1 SNHLY, CDR2 FYNNEI. Germline trimming cut 6 bases from V and 2 bases from J; bases unmatched to any gene: 5. The CDR3 contains 15 residues. The CDR3 spells CASSRTGSNTGELFF. CDR3 DNA: TGTGCCAGCAGCCGGACAGGGTCAAACACCGGGGAGCTGTTTTTT.

The gene calls are TRBV4-2 and TRBJ2-5; 7 bases match TRBD2. With 4 bases clipped from V and 2 bases from J, the junction kept 10 bases outside the gene matches. CDR1 LGHNA and CDR2 YNFKEQ come from the germline V gene. The CDR3 has 16 amino acids. This CDR3 is CASSPYQGGDQETQYF. In DNA form, the CDR3 reads TGTGCCAGCAGCCCGTATCAGGGAGGGGATCAAGAGACCCAGTACTTC.

J is TRBJ2-5 and V is TRBV5-1; tentatively, D is TRBD1 (5 bases). The CDR3 runs 12 residues. V dropped 4 bases and J dropped 4 bases, with 8 bases sitting between them. Germline assignment: CDR1 SGHRS and CDR2 YFSETQ. The CDR3, as DNA: TGCGCCAGCAGCATCCAGGGAGAGACCCAGTACTTC. Protein product: CASSIQGETQYF. The full variable domain, completed using reference TRBV5-1 and TRBJ2-5, is KAGVTQTPRYLIKTRGQQVTLSCSPISGHRSVSWYQQTPGQGLQFLFEYFSETQRNKGNFPGRFSGRQFSNSRSEMNVSTLELGDSALYLCASSIQGETQYFGPGTRLLVL.

The rearrangement uses TRBV5-1 and TRBJ2-1, with a weak D call TRBD2 (5 bases). This CDR3 is built from 16 residues. V gave up 4 bases and J gave up 1 base, with 15 bases separating them. Germline V gives CDR1 SGHRS, CDR2 YFSETQ. The CDR3 region has the DNA TGCGCCAGCAGCCCCCTCATCAGCGGTTCCTACAATGAGCAGTTCTTC. Its translation: CASSPLISGSYNEQFF.

The chain links TRBV7-9 to TRBJ2-1, with TRBD2 as a possible D gene (6 bases). The CDR3 is 14 amino acids. Trimming removed 1 base at V and 8 bases at J, with 12 bases between. CDR1 and CDR2 (germline): SEHNR, FQNEAQ (reference sequence). DNA for the CDR3: TGTGCCAGCAGCTTAGACCCAGCGGGCTATGAGCAGTTCTTC. It yields the protein CASSLDPAGYEQFF. Complete variable domain (other parts from reference TRBV7-9 and TRBJ2-1): DTGVSQNPRHKITKRGQNVTFRCDPISEHNRLYWYRQTLGQGPEFLTYFQNEAQLEKSRLLSDRFSAERPKGSFSTLEIQRTEQGDSAMYLCASSLDPAGYEQFFGPGTRLTVL.

The chain recombines TRBV6-5 with TRBJ2-3, with no clear D. The germline CDR1 and CDR2 sequences are MNHEY and SVGAGI. There are 11 residues in the CDR3. Trimming cost V 2 bases and J 8 bases, with 5 bases left between them. The CDR3 DNA is TGTGCCAGCAGTTACGCGTCTACGCAGTATTTT. Residues: CASSYASTQYF.

The V gene is TRBV5-1, the J gene TRBJ2-1; TRBD1 matches at 8 bases. Germline trimming cut 6 bases from V and 2 bases from J; bases unmatched to any gene: 4. This CDR3 has 14 residues. Germline CDR1 SGHRS, CDR2 YFSETQ. The CDR3 sequence is CASTQGAAYNEQFF. In DNA, the CDR3 is TGCGCCAGCACCCAGGGGGCCGCCTACAATGAGCAGTTCTTC.

The chain has TRBV18 and TRBJ1-2; 7 nucleotides line up with TRBD1. Germline V gene sequence: CDR1 KGHSH, CDR2 LQKENI. The CDR3 has 17 amino acids. J lost 6 bases, V lost 4 bases, and 17 bases had no gene match. CDR3 sequence reads: CASSRDQEGGSRDGYTF. CDR3 bases: TGTGCCAGCTCACGGGATCAGGAAGGGGGCAGCAGGGATGGCTACACCTTC.

The chain has TRBV6-5 and TRBJ1-1, with TRBD1 identical over 9 bases. The germline gives CDR1 MNHEY, CDR2 SVGAGI. The V gene end was trimmed by 6 bases and the J gene end by 5 bases; junction bases not matched to a gene: 4. The CDR3 sequence is 13 residues long. CDR3 sequence (DNA): TGTGCCAGCAGGAAACAGGGGGCTACTGAAGCTTTCTTT. Its translation: CASRKQGATEAFF.

The J gene is TRBJ2-1, the V gene TRBV19; 12 positions agree with TRBD2. There are 17 residues in the CDR3. V gave up 4 bases and J gave up 5 bases; unmatched junction bases: 9. Germline-derived CDR1 and CDR2 are LNHDA and SQIVND (reference sequence). This chain's CDR3 is CASSSLAGGQFDNEQFF. The CDR3 DNA reads as TGTGCCAGTAGTAGTCTAGCGGGAGGGCAATTTGACAATGAGCAGTTCTTC.

This rearrangement joins TRBV30 to TRBJ1-1; TRBD1 matches 10 bases. In germline, CDR1 is GTSNPN, CDR2 SVGIG (reference sequence). CDR3 length: 19 residues. V lost 0 bases and J lost 2; bases outside the gene matches: 15. CDR3 loop: CAWSVSPSRTGGTNTEAFF. CDR3 nucleotide sequence: TGTGCCTGGAGTGTTAGCCCATCCCGGACAGGGGGGACTAACACTGAAGCTTTCTTT.

The rearrangement uses TRBV5-1 and TRBJ2-7; 8 bases fit TRBD1. In germline, CDR1 is SGHRS, CDR2 YFSETQ. The CDR3 has 13 amino acids. Germline trimming cut 4 bases from V and 6 bases from J; bases unmatched to any gene: 6. This chain's CDR3 is CASSEGQAAEQYF. The CDR3 DNA reads TGCGCCAGCAGCGAGGGACAGGCCGCCGAGCAGTACTTC.

The genes are TRBV7-2 and TRBJ2-7; 7 bases map to TRBD2. The J segment lost 3 bases and the V segment lost 4 bases, leaving 9 bases of the junction unmatched. The CDR3 has 15 amino acids. Germline lookup yields CDR1 SGHTA and CDR2 FQGNSA. The CDR3 reads CASSSAPGLIYEQYF. The CDR3 region has the DNA TGTGCCAGCAGCTCCGCCCCGGGACTAATCTACGAGCAGTACTTC.

The chain carries TRBV5-1 and TRBJ1-4; 8 bases line up with TRBD1. This CDR3 comprises 13 residues. Trimming took 4 bases from V and 7 from J; bases not matched to a gene: 3. Germline CDR1 reads SGHRS; CDR2 reads YFSETQ. The CDR3 sequence is CASSIDRGEKLFF. CDR3 nucleotide sequence: TGCGCCAGCAGCATAGACAGGGGTGAAAAACTGTTTTTT.

V gene TRBV7-8 combines with J gene TRBJ2-7; 10 nucleotides align to TRBD1. With 5 bases clipped from V and 4 bases from J, the junction kept 8 bases outside the gene matches. Per germline, CDR1 SGHVS and CDR2 FQNEAQ. This CDR3 has 15 amino acids. CDR3 sequence: CASSIFRTGGYEQYF. DNA for the CDR3: TGTGCCAGCAGCATATTCCGGACAGGGGGTTACGAGCAGTACTTC.

The chain joins TRBV6-1 to TRBJ2-1, with D possibly matching TRBD2 (5 bases). CDR3 size: 14 residues. Trimming removed 6 bases from V and 2 bases from J, with 11 bases in between. Germline V CDR1 and CDR2: MNHNS, SASEGT. CDR3 nucleotide sequence: TGTGCCAGCAGCGGCGGGCTGACCTACAATGAGCAGTTCTTC. Translation: CASSGGLTYNEQFF.

CDR3 nucleotides: TGCGCCAGCAGCCAGGGTAGCGGAAACTACAATGAGCAGTTCTTC. It is translated as CASSQGSGNYNEQFF. The chain uses TRBV4-3 and TRBJ2-1; the D gene is possibly TRBD2 (6 bases). Trimming pared 3 bases from V and 3 bases from J, leaving 12 bases between. There are 15 residues in the CDR3. Germline-derived CDR1 and CDR2 are LGHNA and YSLEER.

CDR3 DNA sequence: TGTGCCAGCAGCCTTAGCGGGAGGGTCGATGAGCAGTTCTTC. It yields the protein CASSLSGRVDEQFF. The gene calls are TRBV11-2 and TRBJ2-1, with TRBD2 matching over 11 bases. Unmatched junction bases numbered 5, after V lost 5 bases and J lost 8 bases. The CDR3 is 14 amino acids. The germline V gene encodes CDR1 SGHAT and CDR2 FQNNGV.

V gene TRBV2 combines with J gene TRBJ2-2; 12 nucleotides line up with TRBD2. Trimming removed 4 bases from V and 6 bases from J; junction bases left unmatched: 9. Per the germline V gene, CDR1 is SNHLY and CDR2 is FYNNEI. The CDR3 totals 17 residues. The CDR3 DNA follows: TGTGCCAGCAGTGGACTAGCGGGAGCAAGCTCGGCCGGGGAGCTGTTTTTT. Amino acids: CASSGLAGASSAGELFF. Looking up the rest from reference TRBV2 and TRBJ2-2 gives the full variable domain: EPEVTQTPSHQVTQMGQEVILRCVPISNHLYFYWYRQILGQKVEFLVSFYNNEISEKSEIFDDQFSVERPDGSNFTLKIRSTKLEDSAMYFCASSGLAGASSAGELFFGEGSRLTVL.

V and J are TRBV4-2 and TRBJ1-3; a weak D match, TRBD1 (5 bases). CDR3 length equals 17 residues. V lost 4 bases to trimming and J lost 3 bases, with 19 bases between them. The germline V gene has CDR1 LGHNA and CDR2 YNFKEQ. DNA for the CDR3: TGTGCCAGCAGCCTCAAGATCACTCAGGGTGATGGAAACACCATATATTTT. Protein product: CASSLKITQGDGNTIYF.

The chain joins TRBV19 to TRBJ2-1; TRBD1 aligns across 9 bases. V lost 6 bases and J lost 4; bases outside the gene matches: 10. The CDR3 is 16 residues long. Germline CDR1 is LNHDA and CDR2 is SQIVND (reference sequence). CDR3 in DNA: TGTGCCAGTAGAGGGACAGGGAAACACAGATACAATGAGCAGTTCTTC. As protein: CASRGTGKHRYNEQFF.

The chain combines TRBV29-1 with TRBJ2-3; 10 bases match TRBD2. The germline gives CDR1 SQVTM, CDR2 ANQGSEA. Trimming removed 0 bases from V and 1 base from J; junction bases left unmatched: 4. This CDR3 contains 16 residues. CDR3 loop: CSVEDPLAGGTDTQYF. The CDR3, as DNA: TGCAGCGTTGAAGATCCCCTAGCGGGGGGCACAGATACGCAGTATTTT.

This sequence joins TRBV27 and TRBJ2-7; D may be TRBD1 (5 bases). Trimming left V 6 bases short and J 4 bases short, with 16 bases between. The germline gives CDR1 MNHEY, CDR2 SMNVEV (reference sequence). The CDR3 sequence is 14 residues long. CDR3 residues: CASRGAGLQYEQYF. The CDR3 bases are TGTGCCAGCAGAGGGGCAGGTTTGCAATACGAGCAGTACTTC.

The V call is TRBV7-9, the J call TRBJ2-2; the match to TRBD1 covers 7 bases. The CDR3 is 15 amino acids. Germline assignment: CDR1 SEHNR and CDR2 FQNEAQ (reference sequence). J was trimmed by 4 bases and V by 4 bases; bases with no gene match: 6. The CDR3 coding sequence is TGTGCCAGCAGCTCGTACCGACAGGGCACCGGGGAGCTGTTTTTT. It encodes CASSSYRQGTGELFF.

This chain joins TRBV7-6 and TRBJ2-2; D may be TRBD2 (5 bases). Germline V gene sequence: CDR1 SGHVS, CDR2 FNYEAQ. The CDR3 is 14 amino acids. Trimming left V 3 bases short and J 1 base short, with 6 bases between. The CDR3, as DNA: TGTGCCAGCAGCTTCGGACTGAACACCGGGGAGCTGTTTTTT. Its translation: CASSFGLNTGELFF. Supplemented by reference TRBV7-6 and TRBJ2-2, the full variable domain reads GAGVSQSPRYKVTKRGQDVALRCDPISGHVSLYWYRQALGQGPEFLTYFNYEAQQDKSGLPNDRFSAERPEGSISTLTIQRTEQRDSAMYRCASSFGLNTGELFFGEGSRLTVL.